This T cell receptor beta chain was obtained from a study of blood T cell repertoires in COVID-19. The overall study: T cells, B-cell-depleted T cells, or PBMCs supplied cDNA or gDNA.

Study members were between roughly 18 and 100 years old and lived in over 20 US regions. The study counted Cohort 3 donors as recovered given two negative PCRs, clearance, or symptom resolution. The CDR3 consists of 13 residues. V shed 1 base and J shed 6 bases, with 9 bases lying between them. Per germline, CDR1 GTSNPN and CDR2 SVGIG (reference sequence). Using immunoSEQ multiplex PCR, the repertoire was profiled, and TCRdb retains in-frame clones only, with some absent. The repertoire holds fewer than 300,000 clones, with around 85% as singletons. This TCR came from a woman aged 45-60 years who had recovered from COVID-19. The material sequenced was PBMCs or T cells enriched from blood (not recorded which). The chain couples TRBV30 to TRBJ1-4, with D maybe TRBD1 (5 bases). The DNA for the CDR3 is TGTGCCTGGAGTGCGACCAGGGATGAAAAACTGTTTTTT. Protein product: CAWSATRDEKLFF. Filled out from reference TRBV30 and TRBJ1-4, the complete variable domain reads SQTIHQWPATLVQPVGSPLSLECTVEGTSNPNLYWYRQAAGRGLQLLFYSVGIGQISSEVPQNLSASRPQDRQFILSSKKLLLSDSGFYLCAWSATRDEKLFFGSGTQLSVL.